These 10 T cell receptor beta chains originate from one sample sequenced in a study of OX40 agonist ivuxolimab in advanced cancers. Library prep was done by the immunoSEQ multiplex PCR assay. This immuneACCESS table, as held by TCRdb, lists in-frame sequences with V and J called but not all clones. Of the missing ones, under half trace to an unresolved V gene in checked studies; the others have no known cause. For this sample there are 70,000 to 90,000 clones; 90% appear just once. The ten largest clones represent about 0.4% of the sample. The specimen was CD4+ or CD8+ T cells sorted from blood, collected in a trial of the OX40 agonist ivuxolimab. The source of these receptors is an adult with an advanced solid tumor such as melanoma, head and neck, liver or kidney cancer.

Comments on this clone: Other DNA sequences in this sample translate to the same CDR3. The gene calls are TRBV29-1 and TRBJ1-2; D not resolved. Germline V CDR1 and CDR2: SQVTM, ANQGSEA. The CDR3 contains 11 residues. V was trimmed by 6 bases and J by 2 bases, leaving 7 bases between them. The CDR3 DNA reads TGCAGCGTCGAGGAGAACTATGGCTACACCTTC. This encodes CSVEENYGYTF.

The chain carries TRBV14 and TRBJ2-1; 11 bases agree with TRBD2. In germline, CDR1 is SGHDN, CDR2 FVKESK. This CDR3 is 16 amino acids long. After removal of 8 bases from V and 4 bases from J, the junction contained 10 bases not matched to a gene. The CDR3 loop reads CASAALAGGLYNEQFF. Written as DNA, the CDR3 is TGTGCCAGCGCGGCCCTAGCGGGAGGACTTTACAATGAGCAGTTCTTC.

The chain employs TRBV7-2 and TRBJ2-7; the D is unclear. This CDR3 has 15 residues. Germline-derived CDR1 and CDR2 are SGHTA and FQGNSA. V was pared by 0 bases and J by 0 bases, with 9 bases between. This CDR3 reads CASSLAGSSSYEQYF. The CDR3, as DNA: TGTGCCAGCAGCTTAGCGGGCTCAAGCTCCTACGAGCAGTACTTC.

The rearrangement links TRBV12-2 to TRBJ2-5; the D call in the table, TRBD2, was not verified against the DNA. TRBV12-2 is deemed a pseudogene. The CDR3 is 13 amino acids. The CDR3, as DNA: TGTGCAAGTCGCTTAGTACTAGCGGAGACCCAGTACTTC. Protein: CASRLVLAETQYF.

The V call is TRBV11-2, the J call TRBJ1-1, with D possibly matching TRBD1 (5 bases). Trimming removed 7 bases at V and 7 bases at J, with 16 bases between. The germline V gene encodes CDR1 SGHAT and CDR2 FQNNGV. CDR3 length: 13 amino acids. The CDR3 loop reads CASTHRGAVEAFF. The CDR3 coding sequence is TGTGCCAGCACCCACAGAGGGGCAGTTGAAGCTTTCTTT.

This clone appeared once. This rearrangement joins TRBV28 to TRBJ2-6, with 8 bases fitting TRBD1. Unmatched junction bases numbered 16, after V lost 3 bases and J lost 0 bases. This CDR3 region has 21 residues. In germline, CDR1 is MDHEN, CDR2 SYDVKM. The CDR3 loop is CASSFPPGGQGTFSGANVLTF. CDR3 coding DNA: TGTGCCAGCAGTTTTCCTCCGGGCGGACAGGGTACGTTCTCTGGGGCCAACGTCCTGACTTTC.

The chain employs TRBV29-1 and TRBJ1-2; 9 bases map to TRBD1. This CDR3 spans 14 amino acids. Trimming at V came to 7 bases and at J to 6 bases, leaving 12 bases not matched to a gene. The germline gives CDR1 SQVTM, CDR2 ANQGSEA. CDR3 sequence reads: CSAWGVDRGNGYTF. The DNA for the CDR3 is TGCAGCGCCTGGGGGGTGGACAGGGGAAATGGCTACACCTTC.

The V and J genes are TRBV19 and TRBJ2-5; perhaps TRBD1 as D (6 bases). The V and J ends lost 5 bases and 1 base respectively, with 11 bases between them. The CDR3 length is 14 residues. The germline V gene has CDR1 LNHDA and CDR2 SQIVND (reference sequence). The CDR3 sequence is CASSPRQVQETQYF. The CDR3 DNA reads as TGTGCCAGTAGTCCCCGACAGGTCCAAGAGACCCAGTACTTC.

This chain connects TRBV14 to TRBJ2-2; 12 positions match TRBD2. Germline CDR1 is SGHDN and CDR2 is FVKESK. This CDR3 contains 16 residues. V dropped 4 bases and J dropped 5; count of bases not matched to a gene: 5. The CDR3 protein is CASSLGLAGQTGELFF. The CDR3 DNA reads TGTGCCAGCAGCCTCGGACTAGCGGGGCAAACCGGGGAGCTGTTTTTT.

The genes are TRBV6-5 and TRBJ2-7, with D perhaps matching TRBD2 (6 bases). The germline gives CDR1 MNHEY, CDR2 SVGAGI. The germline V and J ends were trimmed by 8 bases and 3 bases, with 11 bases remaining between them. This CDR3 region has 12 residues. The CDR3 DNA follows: TGTGCCAGCGGGGGGAGAGACTACGAGCAGTACTTC. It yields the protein CASGGRDYEQYF.